These T cell receptor beta chains were read from a single sample in a study of T cells after yellow fever vaccination. TCRdb redid the calling of the 5' RACE reads with MiXCR, one entry per CDR3 protein. The sample has approximately 300,000 distinct CDR3 sequences, roughly 13% seen once. Sequencing used CD4+ T cells sorted from PBMCs, obtained 45 days after the yellow fever booster vaccination. The receptor set was obtained from a man aged 25-45 years who received the YFV17D yellow fever vaccine. The CDR3 runs from the conserved cysteine through the conserved F or W. The order of the fields is J gene, D gene, V gene, clone size, CDR3 DNA, CDR3 protein. A D gene is named only where the DNA matches it firmly. Expanded clones are given a class, and other clones once, few, many or no size at all.

>TRBJ2-3|-|TRBV7-6|few
TGTGCCAGCAGCTTAGCCACTTATGATACGCAGTATTTT
CASSLATYDTQYF
>TRBJ2-7|-|TRBV20-1|-
TGCAGTGCTCCGGACTCGCGGGGAGCCTACGAGCAGTACTTC
CSAPDSRGAYEQYF
>TRBJ2-1|TRBD2|TRBV14|-
TGTGCCAGCAGCCTTATAGCGGGAGCTCCCTACAATGAGCAGTTCTTC
CASSLIAGAPYNEQFF
>TRBJ2-5|-|TRBV10-2|few
TGCGCCAGCAGTGAGTCCGGGGCCAAGAGGGCCCAGTACTTC
CASSESGAKRAQYF
>TRBJ2-1|TRBD2|TRBV7-9|-
TGTGCCAGCAGCCCCTATAGCGGGAGGGCAGGCCACAATGAGCAGTTCTTC
CASSPYSGRAGHNEQFF
>TRBJ1-1|-|TRBV5-1|few
TGCGCCAGCAGCCTGGCCGTCTCAGGGTATACGGGCCCTGAAGCTTTCTTT
CASSLAVSGYTGPEAFF
>TRBJ2-1|TRBD1|TRBV29-1|few
TGCAGCGTCAGGGACAGGGAACCCAATGAGCAGTTCTTC
CSVRDREPNEQFF
>TRBJ2-3|TRBD2|TRBV6-5|-
TGTGCCAGCAGTTACTCGTTTACTAGCGGGAGTTTCGCAGATACGCAGTATTTT
CASSYSFTSGSFADTQYF
>TRBJ1-3|-|TRBV12-3/TRBV12-4|-
TGTGCCAGCAGTTTAAGGGGCGGGAGTGGAAACACCATATATTTT
CASSLRGGSGNTIYF
>TRBJ2-3|TRBD1|TRBV20-1|-
TGCAGTGCCCCGGACAGGGGAACAGATACGCAGTATTTT
CSAPDRGTDTQYF
>TRBJ2-3|TRBD1|TRBV18|few
TGTGCCAGCTCACCAAACCGACAGGGGACAGATACGCAGTATTTT
CASSPNRQGTDTQYF
>TRBJ2-2|-|TRBV7-2|-
TGTGCCAGCAGCTTCTCAGCGACCAACACCGGGGAGCTGTTTTTT
CASSFSATNTGELFF
>TRBJ2-7|TRBD2|TRBV6-5|-
TGTGCCAGCAGTTACTCGAACAGCGGGAGGTCTACCTACGAGCAGTACTTC
CASSYSNSGRSTYEQYF
>TRBJ2-1|-|TRBV20-1|few
TGCAGTGCTAGAGTGTGGGGGACCTCCTACAATGAGCAGTTCTTC
CSARVWGTSYNEQFF
>TRBJ2-2|TRBD1|TRBV5-6|-
TGTGCCAGCAGCCCTCCACCGGGACAGGGGTTGACCGGGGAGCTGTTTTTT
CASSPPPGQGLTGELFF
>TRBJ2-7|-|TRBV28|-
TGTGCCAGCAGTTCGGGGTACGAGCTGTACTTC
CASSSGYELYF
>TRBJ2-3|TRBD2|TRBV18|-
TGTGCCAGCTCACCACTCGGGACTAGCCTCTCCCAATCGGATACGCAGTATTTT
CASSPLGTSLSQSDTQYF
>TRBJ1-2|-|TRBV6-5|-
TGTGCCAGCAGTTACGACAGCGGGGCTAACTATGGCTACACCTTC
CASSYDSGANYGYTF
>TRBJ2-2|TRBD1|TRBV5-1|few
TGCGCCTGCTCGGGACAGGGGCCCGGGGAGCTGTTTTTT
CACSGQGPGELFF
>TRBJ2-3|TRBD1|TRBV30|-
TGTGCCTGGAGTAAGGGACAGCACACAGATACGCAGTATTTT
CAWSKGQHTDTQYF
>TRBJ2-3|-|TRBV5-4|many
TGTGCCAGCAGCTCTCCGCACACAGATACGCAGTATTTT
CASSSPHTDTQYF
>TRBJ1-1|-|TRBV20-1|-
TGCTGTGTCTGTGGCCAGAACACTGAAGCTTTCTTT
CCVCGQNTEAFF
>TRBJ2-1|-|TRBV7-2|few
TGTGCCAGCAGCCCCCGGGACACTGGCAATGAGCAGTTCTTC
CASSPRDTGNEQFF
>TRBJ2-2|TRBD1|TRBV7-9|few
TGTGCCAGCAGCAAGGGACAGGGTTCCGGGGAGCTGTTTTTT
CASSKGQGSGELFF
>TRBJ2-7|-|TRBV9|few
TGTGCCAGCAGCGTAGGTTTGGCAGCTAGAAGTACCTACGAGCAGTACTTC
CASSVGLAARSTYEQYF
>TRBJ2-1|TRBD2|TRBV4-3|-
TGCGCCAGCAGCTTCGGCGGGAGCTCGGGTGAGCAGTTCTTC
CASSFGGSSGEQFF
>TRBJ2-5|-|TRBV18|many
TGTGCCAGCTCACCACCGAACGGAGAGACCCAGTACTTC
CASSPPNGETQYF